The present T cell receptor beta chain was sequenced within a study of blood T cell repertoires in COVID-19. About the research overall: Both acute and convalescent COVID-19 samples were obtained from the United States, Italy and Spain.

Original methodology: Estimation of nucleated cell counts was performed using reference gene primer amplification. Produced via immunoSEQ multiplex PCR; TCRdb's table is partial and in-frame only. V and J calls and clone size are as listed in that table; D and trimming were resolved from the DNA. The sample records around 71,000 clones, around 83% being singletons. Enrolled during active infection, Seattle patients were then followed longitudinally. CDR1 is MNHEY and CDR2 is SVGAGI in the germline V gene. This CDR3 comprises 11 residues. Trimming took off 2 bases at V and 7 bases at J, with 6 bases between the two ends.

This sequence originates from a man aged 25 to 45 with COVID-19, enrolled during active disease. The J gene is TRBJ2-7, the V gene TRBV6-5; perhaps TRBD1 as D (5 bases). The specimen sequenced was peripheral blood. CDR3: CASSYGAEQYF. In nucleotides, the CDR3 is TGTGCCAGCAGTTACGGGGCGGAGCAGTACTTC.